Listed here are 20 T cell receptor beta chains from one sample, sequenced in a study of blood T cell repertoires in COVID-19. TCRdb's table, derived via immunoSEQ multiplex PCR, lists solely in-frame clones and lacks some. The table has 100,000 to 150,000 clones, around 77% seen once; the top ten hold 6.5% to 9.5%. Sequencing used peripheral blood. The receptor source for this set is a human donor in a cohort sampled during active COVID-19.

The chain carries TRBV18 and TRBJ1-5; 7 positions match TRBD1. Germline V gene sequence: CDR1 KGHSH, CDR2 LQKENI. CDR3 length: 16 amino acids. With V trimmed by 2 bases and J by 3 bases, 7 bases remained unmatched. Here the CDR3 reads CASSPGYTGVNQPQHF. The CDR3 region has the DNA TGTGCCAGCTCACCAGGCTACACAGGGGTCAATCAGCCCCAGCATTTT. The whole variable domain, remainder taken from reference TRBV18 and TRBJ1-5, is NAGVMQNPRHLVRRRGQEARLRCSPMKGHSHVYWYRQLPEEGLKFMVYLQKENIIDESGMPKERFSAEFPKEGPSILRIQQVVRGDSAAYFCASSPGYTGVNQPQHFGDGTRLSIL.

The V call is TRBV18, the J call TRBJ1-1; TRBD1 matches at 10 bases. The J segment lost 4 bases and the V segment lost 6 bases, leaving 8 bases of the junction unmatched. The CDR3 extends over 15 amino acids. Germline CDR1 and CDR2: KGHSH and LQKENI. CDR3 sequence: CASSPGQGWGTEAFF. CDR3 sequence (DNA): TGTGCCAGCTCTCCGGGACAGGGGTGGGGCACTGAAGCTTTCTTT.

V usage is TRBV28 and J usage is TRBJ2-5; 15 bases are a match to TRBD2. Looked up from germline, CDR1 is MDHEN and CDR2 is SYDVKM. CDR3 length: 15 amino acids. J gave up 7 bases and V 6 bases, and 6 bases lay outside the gene matches. CDR3 sequence (DNA): TGTGCCAGCAGAGGACTAGCGGGAGGGGGTGGGACCCAGTACTTC. It is translated as CASRGLAGGGGTQYF.

V and J are TRBV29-1 and TRBJ2-7; TRBD1 agrees at 7 bases. The CDR3 extends over 13 amino acids. Trimming removed 5 bases from V and 7 bases from J; junction bases left unmatched: 11. CDR1 is SQVTM, CDR2 ANQGSEA, per germline. In nucleotides, the CDR3 is TGCAGCGTTAAACCGACAGGGTCATGGGAGCAGTACTTC. As protein: CSVKPTGSWEQYF.

The J gene is TRBJ1-6, the V gene TRBV6-1, with D tentatively TRBD1 (5 bases). Germline values: CDR1 MNHNS, CDR2 SASEGT. The CDR3 contains 15 residues. Trimming left V 3 bases short and J 6 bases short, with 12 bases between. The CDR3 DNA is TGTGCCAGCAGTGACGGGACTGATGTTAATTCACCCCTCCACTTT. Residues: CASSDGTDVNSPLHF.

The rearrangement links TRBV27 to TRBJ2-7; a possible D gene is TRBD1 (6 bases). V lost 4 bases and J 0 bases, leaving 22 bases between the germline ends. The CDR3 has 18 amino acids. Germline V gene lookup returns CDR1 MNHEY and CDR2 SMNVEV (reference sequence). DNA for the CDR3: TGTGCCAGCAGTTCATCCCCCCCGGACAGCGATTCCTCCTACGAGCAGTACTTC. Translating gives CASSSSPPDSDSSYEQYF.

This rearrangement joins TRBV11-3 to TRBJ2-7; tentatively, D is TRBD1 (5 bases). CDR1 SGHNT and CDR2 YENEEA come from the germline V gene. This CDR3 has 13 amino acids. Trimming shortened V by 4 bases and J by 4 bases, and 11 bases separated the two germline ends. CDR3 in amino acids: CASSSRQFYEQYF. DNA of the CDR3: TGTGCCAGCAGCTCTCGACAGTTTTACGAGCAGTACTTC.

The chain employs TRBV2 and TRBJ1-2; a possible D gene is TRBD1 (5 bases). Germline V gene lookup returns CDR1 SNHLY and CDR2 FYNNEI. The CDR3 is 17 amino acids. The germline V and J ends were trimmed by 0 bases and 1 base, with 15 bases remaining between them. The DNA of the CDR3 is TGTGCCAGCAGTGAAGCCGGTTCGGGGGTTGTTAACTATGGCTACACCTTC. This encodes CASSEAGSGVVNYGYTF.

This chain connects TRBV6-5 to TRBJ1-1; D is unresolved. The V gene lost 7 bases and the J gene lost 7 bases, with 10 bases spanning the gap. This CDR3 contains 11 residues. Germline CDR1 MNHEY, CDR2 SVGAGI. The chain's CDR3 is CASKSPGEAFF. The CDR3 nucleotides are TGTGCCAGCAAATCCCCAGGTGAAGCTTTCTTT.

The chain is built from TRBV11-3 and TRBJ2-2; possible D gene TRBD1, 6 bases. There are 15 residues in the CDR3. V lost 4 bases and J 2 bases, leaving 11 bases between the germline ends. Germline CDR1 is SGHNT and CDR2 is YENEEA. The CDR3 loop is CASSSGQFNTGELFF. The DNA of the CDR3 is TGTGCCAGCAGCTCTGGACAGTTTAACACCGGGGAGCTGTTTTTT.

The chain couples TRBV6-4 to TRBJ2-1; TRBD2 matches at 9 bases. From germline, CDR1 is MRHNA and CDR2 SNTAGT. The V gene end was trimmed by 0 bases and the J gene end by 4 bases; junction bases not matched to a gene: 4. The CDR3 runs 16 residues. CDR3 nucleotides: TGTGCCAGCAGTGACTCAGGCGGGGGGGATTACAATGAGCAGTTCTTC. This translates into CASSDSGGGDYNEQFF.

The V and J genes are TRBV18 and TRBJ1-3, with 9 bases lining up with TRBD1. The germline CDR1 and CDR2 sequences are KGHSH and LQKENI. The J segment lost 3 bases and the V segment lost 6 bases, leaving 3 bases of the junction unmatched. This CDR3 is 14 amino acids long. The CDR3 spells CASSAGQGGNTIYF. The CDR3 DNA reads TGTGCCAGCTCCGCGGGACAGGGTGGAAACACCATATATTTT.

V usage is TRBV27 and J usage is TRBJ1-4; unclear D gene. V dropped 2 bases and J dropped 8 bases, with 9 bases sitting between them. This CDR3 contains 13 residues. Germline lookup yields CDR1 MNHEY and CDR2 SMNVEV (reference sequence). CDR3 in DNA: TGTGCCAGCAGTTTAGGAGGTCCGGAAAAACTGTTTTTT. This codes for CASSLGGPEKLFF.

The J gene is TRBJ1-5, the V gene TRBV7-8; 7 positions agree with TRBD1. Germline CDR1 and CDR2: SGHVS and FQNEAQ. With V trimmed by 2 bases and J by 1 base, 2 bases remained unmatched. This CDR3 spans 15 amino acids. For the CDR3, the DNA is TGTGCCAGCAGCTTAATAGGGGGCAGCAATCAGCCCCAGCATTTT. Translated, it gives CASSLIGGSNQPQHF.

This rearrangement joins TRBV2 to TRBJ1-3; tentatively, D is TRBD1 (5 bases). Per the germline V gene, CDR1 is SNHLY and CDR2 is FYNNEI. Trimming stripped 3 bases from V and 3 bases from J, with 9 bases between. This CDR3 region has 14 residues. The CDR3 here is CASSDAGVGNTIYF. Here the CDR3 DNA reads TGTGCCAGCAGTGACGCGGGGGTTGGAAACACCATATATTTT.

Concerning this clone itself: The sample carries other DNA sequences with the same CDR3. The CDR3 here is CASSIGTGSSYEQYF. DNA for the CDR3: TGTGCCAGTAGTATTGGGACAGGGTCCTCCTACGAGCAGTACTTC. V usage is TRBV19 and J usage is TRBJ2-7; 9 nucleotides match TRBD1. V trimming: 3 bases; J trimming: 0 bases; junction bases outside the gene matches: 3. This CDR3 spans 15 amino acids. Germline CDR1 LNHDA, CDR2 SQIVND (reference sequence).

The rearrangement joins TRBV19 to TRBJ2-3, with D possibly matching TRBD2 (7 bases). Germline CDR1 and CDR2: LNHDA and SQIVND (reference sequence). CDR3 length: 16 amino acids. Deletions cut 5 bases from V and 0 bases from J, with 15 bases between. The CDR3 DNA follows: TGTGCCAGTAGTCCCCGAGGGGGGGCAAGCACAGATACGCAGTATTTT. Protein: CASSPRGGASTDTQYF.

V and J are TRBV13 and TRBJ2-7; weak D call: TRBD2 (6 bases). The CDR3 is 15 residues long. The germline V gene encodes CDR1 PRHDT and CDR2 FYEKMQ (reference sequence). Trimming took 5 bases from V and 0 from J, leaving 14 bases between them. CDR3 in amino acids: CASSPGGAHSYEQYF. CDR3 DNA: TGTGCCAGCAGCCCCGGGGGTGCACACTCCTACGAGCAGTACTTC.

V usage is TRBV5-1 and J usage is TRBJ1-4; TRBD1 matches 7 bases. The CDR3 runs to 14 residues. The trim removed 2 bases at V and 8 bases at J, leaving 6 bases unmatched. CDR1 is SGHRS and CDR2 is YFSETQ in the germline V gene. In nucleotides, the CDR3 is TGCGCCAGCAGCTTAGGGGGCGAGGGAGAAAAACTGTTTTTT. Encoded protein: CASSLGGEGEKLFF.

The chain uses TRBV4-1 and TRBJ1-5; possibly TRBD1 for D (6 bases). Germline V CDR1 and CDR2: MGHRA, YSYEKL. The CDR3 length is 14 residues. V lost 1 base and J lost 8, with 12 bases in between. CDR3 protein: CASSQVGGGEPQHF. The CDR3 DNA reads as TGCGCCAGCAGCCAAGTTGGGGGGGGCGAGCCCCAGCATTTT.